Listed below are T cell receptor beta chains from one sample, sequenced in a study of blood T cell repertoires in COVID-19. TCRdb keeps only in-frame clones here, not all; method: immunoSEQ multiplex PCR. Among roughly 35,000 clones, roughly nine tenths were seen once, and the ten largest hold about an eighth. The sequencing input was peripheral blood. These receptors came from a man aged 70 or older with acute or convalescent COVID-19. Both conserved end residues are part of each CDR3. A D gene is named only where the DNA matches it firmly. The size of a clone is reported for some rows only, either as once, few or many, or as a class for expanded clones.

j_call	v_call	d_call	clone_size	cdr3_nt	cdr3_aa
TRBJ2-5	TRBV6-5	TRBD2	NA	TGTGCCAGCAGTTACTCTGTCAGCGGGAGCCCCCACTTC	CASSYSVSGSPHF
TRBJ2-2	TRBV11-3	TRBD1	NA	TGTGCCAGCAGCTTAGATCGGTGGGGACAGACGAACACCGGGGAGCTGTTTTTT	CASSLDRWGQTNTGELFF
TRBJ2-7	TRBV19	NA	once	TGTGCCAGTAGCCCCGGGACATACTCCTACGAGCAGTACTTC	CASSPGTYSYEQYF
TRBJ2-2	TRBV5-1	NA	NA	TGCGCCAGCAGCTTGACAGGGTCCACCGGGGAGCTGTTTTTT	CASSLTGSTGELFF
TRBJ1-1	TRBV2	NA	NA	TGTGCCAGCACCAGGGTCCCAGCTGAAGCTTTCTTT	CASTRVPAEAFF
TRBJ1-2	TRBV28	TRBD1	NA	TGTGCCAGCGGGTCCCCCGGGACAGGGAGCTATGGCTACACCTTC	CASGSPGTGSYGYTF
TRBJ2-1	TRBV5-1	TRBD2	NA	TGCGCCAGCAGACCTAGCGGGAGGCCGTCCTACAATGAGCAGTTCTTC	CASRPSGRPSYNEQFF
TRBJ1-1	TRBV4-2	NA	NA	TGTGCCAGCAGCCGACAGCCAATGAACACTGAAGCTTTCTTT	CASSRQPMNTEAFF
TRBJ1-1	TRBV5-4	TRBD1	NA	TGTGCCAGCAGCTTAAGGACAGGGGGCTGGGCTGAAGCTTTCTTT	CASSLRTGGWAEAFF
TRBJ2-7	TRBV5-5	TRBD2	NA	TGTGCCAGCAGCTTGGATTTAGCGGGAGTTCGCGAGCAGTACTTC	CASSLDLAGVREQYF
TRBJ2-7	TRBV27	TRBD2	NA	TGTGCCAGCAGTGAGCTAGCGGGACAAATTCCCTACGAGCAGTACTTC	CASSELAGQIPYEQYF
TRBJ2-1	TRBV27	TRBD2	NA	TGTGCCAGCAGTTTAAATCCAAAGCGGGAGGGGTCCTACAATGAGCAGTTCTTC	CASSLNPKREGSYNEQFF
TRBJ1-1	TRBV28	NA	NA	TGTGCCAGCAGTGCCGCGGGCGGGGGTCGGAACACTGAAGCTTTCTTT	CASSAAGGGRNTEAFF
TRBJ2-3	TRBV18	NA	NA	TGTGCCAGCTCACCGCAGGGGCCAGGGACAGATACGCAGTATTTT	CASSPQGPGTDTQYF
TRBJ2-3	TRBV7-8	TRBD1	NA	TGTGCCAGCAGCATACCGGACAGGGGAGACACAGATACGCAGTATTTT	CASSIPDRGDTDTQYF
TRBJ2-1	TRBV20-1	NA	NA	TGCAGTGCTTTACTAGAGAATGAGCAGTTCTTC	CSALLENEQFF
TRBJ1-5	TRBV4-1	NA	NA	TGCGCCAGTGCAGAGGGAAGCAATCAGCCCCAGCATTTT	CASAEGSNQPQHF
TRBJ2-3	TRBV6-5	TRBD1	NA	TGTGCCAGCAGTTACCAATCGGGACAGGGGAACACGCAGTATTTT	CASSYQSGQGNTQYF
TRBJ1-5	TRBV12-3/TRBV12-4	NA	NA	TGTGCCAGCAGCCGGGGATCTCAGCCCCAGCATTTT	CASSRGSQPQHF
TRBJ1-5	TRBV2	TRBD1	few	TGTGCCAGCAGGGGGACAGGGGATCAGCCCCAGCATTTT	CASRGTGDQPQHF
TRBJ2-7	TRBV4-1	NA	once	TGCGCCAGCAGCCAATCGGGCGGGGCGACTCAACTCGAGCAGTACTTC	CASSQSGGATQLEQYF
TRBJ2-1	TRBV5-1	TRBD2	NA	TGCGCCAGCGAGCCGGGACTAGAGGCGGTTGAGCAGTTCTTC	CASEPGLEAVEQFF